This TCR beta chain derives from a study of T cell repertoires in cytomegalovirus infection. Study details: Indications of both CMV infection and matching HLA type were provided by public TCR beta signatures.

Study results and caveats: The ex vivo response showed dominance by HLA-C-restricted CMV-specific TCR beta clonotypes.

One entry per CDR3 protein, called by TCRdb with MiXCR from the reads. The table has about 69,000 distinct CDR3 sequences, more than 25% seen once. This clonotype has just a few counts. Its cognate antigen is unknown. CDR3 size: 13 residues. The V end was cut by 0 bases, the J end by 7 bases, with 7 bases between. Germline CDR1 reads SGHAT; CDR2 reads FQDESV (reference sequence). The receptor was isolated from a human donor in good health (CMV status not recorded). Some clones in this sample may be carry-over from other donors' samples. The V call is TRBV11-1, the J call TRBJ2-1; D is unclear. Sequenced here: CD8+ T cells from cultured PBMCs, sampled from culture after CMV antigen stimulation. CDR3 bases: TGTGCCAGCAGCTTAGCGAAAGGGAATGAGCAGTTCTTC. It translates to CASSLAKGNEQFF. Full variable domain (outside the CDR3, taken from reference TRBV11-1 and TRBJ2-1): EAEVAQSPRYKITEKSQAVAFWCDPISGHATLYWYRQILGQGPELLVQFQDESVVDDSQLPKDRFSAERLKGVDSTLKIQPAELGDSAMYLCASSLAKGNEQFFGPGTRLTVL.